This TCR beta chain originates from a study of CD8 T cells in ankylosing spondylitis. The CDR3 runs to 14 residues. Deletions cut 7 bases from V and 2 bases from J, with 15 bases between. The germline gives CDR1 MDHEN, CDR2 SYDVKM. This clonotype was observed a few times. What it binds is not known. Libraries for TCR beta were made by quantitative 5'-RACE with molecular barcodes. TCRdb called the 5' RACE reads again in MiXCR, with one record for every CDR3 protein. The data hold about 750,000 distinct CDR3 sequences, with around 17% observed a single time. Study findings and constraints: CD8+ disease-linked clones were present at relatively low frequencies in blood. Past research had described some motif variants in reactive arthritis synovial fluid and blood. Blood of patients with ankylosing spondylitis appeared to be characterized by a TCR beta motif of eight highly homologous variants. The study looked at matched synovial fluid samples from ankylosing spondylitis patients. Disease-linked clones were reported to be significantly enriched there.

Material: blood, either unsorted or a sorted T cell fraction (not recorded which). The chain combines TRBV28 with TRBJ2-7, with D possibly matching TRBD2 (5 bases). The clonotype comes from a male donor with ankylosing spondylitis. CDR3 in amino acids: CASNPLDRAYEQYF. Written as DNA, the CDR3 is TGTGCCAGCAACCCACTAGACCGAGCCTACGAGCAGTACTTC. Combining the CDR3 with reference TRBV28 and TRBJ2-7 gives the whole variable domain DVKVTQSSRYLVKRTGEKVFLECVQDMDHENMFWYRQDPGLGLRLIYFSYDVKMKEKGDIPEGYSVSREKKERFSLILESASTNQTSMYLCASNPLDRAYEQYFGPGTRLTVT.